Listed here are 4 T cell receptor beta chains from one sample, sequenced in a study of blood T cell repertoires in COVID-19. This table comes from immunoSEQ multiplex PCR, and its TCRdb copy is limited to in-frame clones, with some not included. Found here are some 80,000 clones, roughly 90% of them singletons; the top ten hold about 2.5%. The sequenced sample was peripheral blood. These TCRs come from a human donor in a cohort sampled during active COVID-19.

This chain links TRBV2 with TRBJ1-5, with D possibly being TRBD1 (5 bases). The CDR3 runs to 13 residues. The germline CDR1 and CDR2 sequences are SNHLY and FYNNEI. The V end lost 4 bases, the J end lost 3 bases, and 7 bases lay between the germline ends. The CDR3 DNA reads TGTGCCAGCAGTGCAGGGTCCAATCAGCCCCAGCATTTT. It encodes CASSAGSNQPQHF.

V usage is TRBV10-3 and J usage is TRBJ1-5; no definite D call. This CDR3 spans 12 amino acids. From germline, CDR1 is ENHRY and CDR2 SYGVKD. V dropped 6 bases and J dropped 5 bases, with 8 bases sitting between them. The CDR3 DNA sequence: TGTGCCATCAGCCCCGGGGATCAGCCCCAGCATTTT. Translation: CAISPGDQPQHF.

V and J are TRBV5-6 and TRBJ2-1; no clear D. Trimming left V 4 bases short and J 0 bases short, with 5 bases between. CDR1 and CDR2 from the germline V gene are SGHDT and YYEEEE. This CDR3 spans 13 amino acids. CDR3 amino acids: CASSEASYNEQFF. The CDR3 coding sequence is TGTGCCAGCAGCGAAGCCTCCTACAATGAGCAGTTCTTC.

The J gene is TRBJ2-3, the V gene TRBV5-1; D may be TRBD2 (6 bases). This CDR3 region has 15 residues. Deletions cut 7 bases from V and 2 bases from J, with 17 bases between. Germline lookup yields CDR1 SGHRS and CDR2 YFSETQ. The CDR3 loop reads CASSRASVTTDTQYF. CDR3 bases: TGCGCCAGCTCCCGGGCTAGCGTGACCACAGATACGCAGTATTTT. Variable domain in full (rest from reference TRBV5-1 and TRBJ2-3): KAGVTQTPRYLIKTRGQQVTLSCSPISGHRSVSWYQQTPGQGLQFLFEYFSETQRNKGNFPGRFSGRQFSNSRSEMNVSTLELGDSALYLCASSRASVTTDTQYFGPGTRLTVL.